The 12 T cell receptor beta chains in this list originate from one sample, sequenced in a study of CD8 T cells in ankylosing spondylitis. Study findings and constraints: For ankylosing spondylitis blood, a TCR beta motif of about eight highly homologous variants appeared characteristic.

The antigens for these receptors are not known. Via MiXCR, TCRdb re-called the 5' RACE reads, giving one row per CDR3 protein. The sample lists some 840,000 distinct CDR3 sequences; roughly 12% were seen once. Sequenced sample: blood, either unsorted or a sorted T cell fraction (not recorded which). These receptors were taken from a male donor with ankylosing spondylitis.

The rearrangement links TRBV11-2 to TRBJ1-1; D unclear. The CDR3 sequence is 17 residues long. Deletions cut 2 bases from V and 1 base from J, with 17 bases between. Germline CDR1 is SGHAT and CDR2 is FQNNGV. In nucleotides, the CDR3 is TGTGCCAGCAGCTTAATAGTTTATGGGCCCAGGAACACTGAAGCTTTCTTT. Translation gives CASSLIVYGPRNTEAFF.

V is TRBV5-1 and J is TRBJ1-1; TRBD1 matches at 7 bases. There are 14 residues in the CDR3. The germline gives CDR1 SGHRS, CDR2 YFSETQ. V shed 4 bases, J shed 3 bases, and the junction held 6 bases outside the gene matches. CDR3 in amino acids: CASSTTGLDTEAFF. CDR3 DNA sequence: TGCGCCAGCAGCACGACAGGGCTCGACACTGAAGCTTTCTTT.

At least ten counts were recorded for this clonotype. The chain carries TRBV5-6 and TRBJ1-3; D uncertain. Trimming took 1 base from V and 3 from J, leaving 2 bases between them. This CDR3 region has 12 residues. Germline assignment: CDR1 SGHDT and CDR2 YYEEEE. The CDR3 coding sequence is TGTGCCAGCAGCTTGCTTGGAAACACCATATATTTT. Translating gives CASSLLGNTIYF.

V gene TRBV12-3 or TRBV12-4 combines with J gene TRBJ1-5, with D possibly being TRBD1 (5 bases). The ends were cut back, 2 bases at V and 1 base at J, with 9 bases in the middle. CDR3 length equals 15 residues. The chain's CDR3 is CASSLLGPSNQPQHF. The CDR3, as DNA: TGTGCCAGCAGTTTATTGGGGCCAAGCAATCAGCCCCAGCATTTT.

This clonotype occurred a few times. The chain carries TRBV5-4 and TRBJ2-2; 8 nucleotides match TRBD2. This CDR3 contains 17 residues. Germline-derived CDR1 and CDR2 are SGHNT and YYREEE (reference sequence). The ends lost 4 bases at V and 2 bases at J; junction bases unmatched: 10. CDR3 in DNA: TGTGCCAGCAGCGGCGGTAGAGCGGGAGAAAACACCGGGGAGCTGTTTTTT. Its protein is CASSGGRAGENTGELFF.

This clonotype was observed a few times. This sequence joins TRBV6-5 and TRBJ1-2; no clear D gene. This CDR3 has 16 amino acids. Per germline, CDR1 MNHEY and CDR2 SVGAGI. V was pared by 4 bases and J by 4 bases, with 19 bases between. Written as DNA, the CDR3 is TGTGCCAGCAGTTCCCTAGTTCCCTGGGAGAGCTATGGCTACACCTTC. This gives the protein CASSSLVPWESYGYTF.

This clonotype was counted ten times or more. The chain combines TRBV20-1 with TRBJ2-1, with 13 nucleotides matching TRBD2. Germline V CDR1 and CDR2: DFQATT, SNEGSKA (reference sequence). The J segment lost 1 base and the V segment lost 3 bases, leaving 3 bases of the junction unmatched. The CDR3 has 16 residues. This CDR3 reads CSARVTSGRSYNEQFF. In nucleotides, the CDR3 is TGCAGTGCTAGGGTGACTAGCGGGAGGTCCTACAATGAGCAGTTCTTC.

This clonotype was counted a few times. The rearrangement joins TRBV7-9 to TRBJ1-5; a possible D gene is TRBD1 (5 bases). V lost 5 bases to trimming and J lost 0 bases, with 14 bases between them. The germline CDR1 and CDR2 sequences are SEHNR and FQNEAQ (reference sequence). The CDR3 is 16 residues long. In nucleotides, the CDR3 is TGTGCCAGCAGCCACCGTGACAGTTATAGCAATCAGCCCCAGCATTTT. Translation: CASSHRDSYSNQPQHF.

This clonotype was found a few times. The chain uses TRBV5-1 and TRBJ2-3, with D possibly TRBD1 on 6 matching bases. The CDR3 consists of 13 residues. Germline-derived CDR1 and CDR2 are SGHRS and YFSETQ. V was trimmed by 2 bases and J by 5 bases, leaving 9 bases between them. The CDR3 spells CASSFQQGDTQYF. The CDR3 DNA is TGCGCCAGCAGCTTCCAACAGGGAGATACGCAGTATTTT. The full variable domain, its missing parts supplied by reference TRBV5-1 and TRBJ2-3, is KAGVTQTPRYLIKTRGQQVTLSCSPISGHRSVSWYQQTPGQGLQFLFEYFSETQRNKGNFPGRFSGRQFSNSRSEMNVSTLELGDSALYLCASSFQQGDTQYFGPGTRLTVL.

The chain links TRBV29-1 to TRBJ2-6, with D hard to call. Per the germline V gene, CDR1 is SQVTM and CDR2 is ANQGSEA. The CDR3 runs to 15 residues. V dropped 4 bases and J dropped 2 bases, with 12 bases sitting between them. CDR3 nucleotides: TGCAGCGTTGGACCCCGGCAAACTGGGGCCAACGTCCTGACTTTC. Protein sequence: CSVGPRQTGANVLTF.

This clonotype was counted a few times. The V call is TRBV6-1, the J call TRBJ2-6; no clear D gene. CDR1 MNHNS and CDR2 SASEGT come from the germline V gene. The V gene lost 7 bases and the J gene lost 2 bases, with 9 bases spanning the gap. The CDR3 contains 14 residues. The CDR3 sequence: CASIPRAGANVLTF. Written as DNA, the CDR3 is TGTGCCAGCATCCCCCGGGCTGGGGCCAACGTCCTGACTTTC.

This clonotype came up a few times. This chain joins TRBV10-3 and TRBJ2-3; no clear D gene. V lost 3 bases, J lost 1 base, and 5 bases lay in between. The CDR3 covers 13 residues. Germline V gene lookup returns CDR1 ENHRY and CDR2 SYGVKD. In DNA, the CDR3 is TGTGCCATCAGTGACCAGGGCACAGATACGCAGTATTTT. Its translation is CAISDQGTDTQYF.